The 5 T cell receptor beta chains in this list originate from one sample, sequenced in a study of OX40 agonist ivuxolimab in advanced cancers. Measured with immunoSEQ multiplex PCR; TCRdb has only the in-frame clones, and not every one. The sample carries 150,000 to 180,000 clones, around 94% recorded once. This specimen was CD4+ or CD8+ T cells sorted from blood, taken in a trial of the OX40 agonist ivuxolimab. These receptors were taken from an adult with an advanced solid tumor such as melanoma, head and neck, liver or kidney cancer.

The chain joins TRBV5-4 to TRBJ1-6; TRBD1 agrees at 7 bases. In germline, CDR1 is SGHNT, CDR2 YYREEE (reference sequence). The CDR3 loop spans 14 amino acids. The V gene end was trimmed by 4 bases and the J gene end by 7 bases; junction bases not matched to a gene: 5. CDR3 sequence (DNA): TGTGCCAGCAGCCCGGGGACAGTGAATTCACCCCTCCACTTT. This sequence encodes CASSPGTVNSPLHF.

The CDR3 here is CASSVGQGVEETQYF. The DNA for the CDR3 is TGTGCCAGCAGCGTAGGGCAGGGGGTGGAGGAGACCCAGTACTTC. The V gene is TRBV9, the J gene TRBJ2-5, with 7 bases that match TRBD1. Looked up from germline, CDR1 is SGDLS and CDR2 is YYNGEE. The CDR3 covers 15 residues. The trim removed 0 bases at V and 5 bases at J, leaving 7 bases unmatched.

The chain recombines TRBV29-1 with TRBJ1-1; 7 nucleotides line up with TRBD1. Germline V lookup: CDR1 SQVTM, CDR2 ANQGSEA. The V segment lost 7 bases and the J segment 3 bases; nucleotides outside the gene matches: 11. This CDR3 contains 14 residues. The CDR3 region is CSAVRADRDTEAFF. CDR3 nucleotide sequence: TGCAGCGCTGTCCGGGCCGACAGGGACACTGAAGCTTTCTTT.

In its sample, this clone was seen once. The V and J genes are TRBV9 and TRBJ1-2; D gene uncertain. V shed 0 bases and J shed 1 base, with 4 bases lying between them. The germline V gene has CDR1 SGDLS and CDR2 YYNGEE. The CDR3 covers 13 residues. This CDR3 is CASSVDNNYGYTF. CDR3 DNA: TGTGCCAGCAGCGTAGACAATAACTATGGCTACACCTTC. Complete variable domain (other parts from reference TRBV9 and TRBJ1-2): DSGVTQTPKHLITATGQRVTLRCSPRSGDLSVYWYQQSLDQGLQFLIQYYNGEERAKGNILERFSAQQFPDLHSELNLSSLELGDSALYFCASSVDNNYGYTFGSGTRLTVV.

V is TRBV18 and J is TRBJ2-4; the match to TRBD1 covers 7 bases. Per the germline V gene, CDR1 is KGHSH and CDR2 is LQKENI. The CDR3 consists of 14 residues. V was clipped by 6 bases and J by 2 bases; unmatched bases: 4. The CDR3 is CASSPGQSKNIQYF. The CDR3 DNA reads as TGTGCCAGCTCTCCGGGACAGTCCAAAAACATTCAGTACTTC.